Following are 4 T cell receptor beta chains from one sample sequenced in a study of shared clonotypes between healthy human individuals. Repertoires were generated with immunoSEQ multiplex PCR, while TCRdb's copy carries only in-frame clones and drops some. The table includes 2 million to 2.5 million clones, about 95% detected once. Sequencing was performed on naive CD4+ T cells sorted from blood. Described subset: CD45RA+ positively selected. The receptors derive from a young man in good health.

CDR3 coding DNA: TGTGCCAGCTCCCCAAGGACAGGGGCGAACACAGATACGCAGTATTTT. Its protein product is CASSPRTGANTDTQYF. The V and J genes are TRBV18 and TRBJ2-3; 9 nucleotides align to TRBD1. This CDR3 region has 16 residues. Losses at the gene ends were 6 bases for V and 2 bases for J; bases not matched to a gene: 9. Germline assignment: CDR1 KGHSH and CDR2 LQKENI.

The chain employs TRBV5-4 and TRBJ1-2, with D perhaps matching TRBD1 (5 bases). The V gene's germline CDR1 is SGHNT and CDR2 YYREEE (reference sequence). The CDR3 spans 17 residues. The ends were cut back, 3 bases at V and 0 bases at J, with 18 bases in the middle. The DNA for the CDR3 is TGTGCCAGCAGCTCCCCTTCACCGGGGCTCTCTAACTATGGCTACACCTTC. This sequence encodes CASSSPSPGLSNYGYTF.

This chain joins TRBV30 and TRBJ1-1, with 9 bases fitting TRBD1. This CDR3 contains 15 residues. Germline lookup yields CDR1 GTSNPN and CDR2 SVGIG (reference sequence). The J segment lost 1 base and the V segment lost 4 bases, leaving 7 bases of the junction unmatched. Here the CDR3 DNA reads TGTGCCTGGATCTCTCCGGGACAGGGGAACACTGAAGCTTTCTTT. Its translation: CAWISPGQGNTEAFF.

The rearrangement uses TRBV20-1 and TRBJ2-1; 7 bases are shared with TRBD2. J gave up 11 bases and V 6 bases, and 7 bases lay outside the gene matches. The CDR3 covers 11 residues. Looked up from germline, CDR1 is DFQATT and CDR2 is SNEGSKA (reference sequence). CDR3 bases: TGCAGTGCCCCAGGACTAGTTCAGCAGTTCTTC. Encoded protein: CSAPGLVQQFF.